This T cell receptor beta chain is drawn from a study of blood T cell repertoires in COVID-19. The repertoire was sequenced with immunoSEQ multiplex PCR; TCRdb's copy has only in-frame clones and lacks some. The table includes 70,000 to 80,000 clones, approximately 87% detected once. The CDR3 covers 14 residues. V was cut by 6 bases and J by 2 bases, with 10 bases left in between. The germline gives CDR1 LGHDT, CDR2 YNNKEL (reference sequence). The sequenced material came from peripheral blood. The TCR sequence derives from a man aged 80 or over in a cohort sampled during active COVID-19. The V and J genes are TRBV3-1 (or the pseudogene TRBV3-2) and TRBJ2-2; D may be TRBD2 (5 bases). CDR3 sequence: CASRVTGNTGELFF. The DNA for the CDR3 is TGTGCCAGCAGGGTGACGGGAAACACCGGGGAGCTGTTTTTT.